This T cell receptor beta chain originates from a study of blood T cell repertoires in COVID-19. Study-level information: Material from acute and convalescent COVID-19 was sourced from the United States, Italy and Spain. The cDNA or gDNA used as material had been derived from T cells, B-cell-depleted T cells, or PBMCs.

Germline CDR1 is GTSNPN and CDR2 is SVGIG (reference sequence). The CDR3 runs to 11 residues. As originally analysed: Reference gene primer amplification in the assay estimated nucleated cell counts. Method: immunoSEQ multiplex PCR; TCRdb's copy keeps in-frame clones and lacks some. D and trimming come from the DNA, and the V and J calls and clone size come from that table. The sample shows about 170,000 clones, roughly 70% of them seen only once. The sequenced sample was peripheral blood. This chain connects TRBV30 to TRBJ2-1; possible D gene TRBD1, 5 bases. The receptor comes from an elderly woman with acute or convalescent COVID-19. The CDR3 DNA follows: TGTGCTATGGCAACAGGAAATGAGCAGTTCTTC. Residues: CAMATGNEQFF.